This TCR beta chain is from a study of identical twins. There are a few counts of this clonotype. Template switching (which added a universal primer site) was used, and cDNA carried unique molecular identifiers. TCRdb reanalysed the 5' RACE reads using MiXCR and keeps one entry per CDR3 protein. The data show about 100,000 distinct CDR3 sequences, roughly 6% seen once. The CDR3 totals 15 residues. Germline V gives CDR1 SNHLY, CDR2 FYNNEI. Trimming pared 2 bases from V and 8 bases from J, leaving 13 bases between. Everyone who gave samples was a healthy Caucasian. The clonotype comes from a woman between 50 and 59 years old in good health. The sequenced sample was memory T cells sorted from blood. This rearrangement joins TRBV2 to TRBJ1-6; D possibly corresponds to TRBD1 (5 bases). Here the CDR3 DNA reads TGTGCCAGCAGTGAAAGCGTCCAGGGCGATTCACCCCTCCACTTT. Its translation: CASSESVQGDSPLHF. Drawing the rest from reference TRBV2 and TRBJ1-6, the complete variable domain is EPEVTQTPSHQVTQMGQEVILRCVPISNHLYFYWYRQILGQKVEFLVSFYNNEISEKSEIFDDQFSVERPDGSNFTLKIRSTKLEDSAMYFCASSESVQGDSPLHFGNGTRLTVT.